Listed here are 2 T cell receptor beta chains from one sample, sequenced in a study of Ad26.COV2.S vaccination and SARS-CoV-2 variants. Profiling relied on immunoSEQ multiplex PCR, and the TCRdb table lists in-frame clones only, not all of them. Among about 320,000 clones listed, approximately 87% were seen once. Regarding treatment: some 20 received Ad26.COV2.S at low or high dose, single or two shots; several received placebo; per-sample allocation not given. Sample collection was performed on day 63 after the first vaccine or placebo injection. Here the sequenced sample was peripheral blood, taken in a trial of Ad26.COV2.S vaccine versus placebo. These receptors were obtained from a person between 18 and 65 years old who received the Ad26.COV2.S COVID-19 vaccine or a placebo.

The CDR3 reads CASSWGKYTEAFF. The DNA of the CDR3 is TGTGCCAGCAGTTGGGGGAAGTACACTGAAGCTTTCTTT. The V gene is TRBV6-6, the J gene TRBJ1-1; D is possibly TRBD1 (5 bases). V was clipped by 4 bases and J by 3 bases, with 9 bases between them. The germline gives CDR1 MNHNY, CDR2 SVGAGI (reference sequence). The CDR3 runs to 13 residues.

This clone has a handful of counts. The genes are TRBV11-2 and TRBJ1-5; D gene unclear. Trimming left V 1 base short and J 2 bases short, with 12 bases between. This CDR3 contains 16 residues. Germline V CDR1 and CDR2: SGHAT, FQNNGV. This chain's CDR3 is CASSLGFGVGNQPQHF. In DNA, the CDR3 is TGTGCCAGCAGCTTAGGTTTCGGAGTGGGCAATCAGCCCCAGCATTTT.